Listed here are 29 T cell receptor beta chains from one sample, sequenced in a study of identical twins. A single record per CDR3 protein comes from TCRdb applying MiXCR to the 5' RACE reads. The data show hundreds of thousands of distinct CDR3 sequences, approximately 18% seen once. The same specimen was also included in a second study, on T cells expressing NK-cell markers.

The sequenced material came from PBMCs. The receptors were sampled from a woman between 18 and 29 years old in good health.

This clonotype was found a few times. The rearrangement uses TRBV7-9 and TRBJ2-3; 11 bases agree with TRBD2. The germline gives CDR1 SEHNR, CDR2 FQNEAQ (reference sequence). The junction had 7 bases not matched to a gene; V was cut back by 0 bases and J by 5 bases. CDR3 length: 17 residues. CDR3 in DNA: TGTGCCAGCAGCTTAGCGTACCGACTAGCGGGGATAGATACGCAGTATTTT. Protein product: CASSLAYRLAGIDTQYF.

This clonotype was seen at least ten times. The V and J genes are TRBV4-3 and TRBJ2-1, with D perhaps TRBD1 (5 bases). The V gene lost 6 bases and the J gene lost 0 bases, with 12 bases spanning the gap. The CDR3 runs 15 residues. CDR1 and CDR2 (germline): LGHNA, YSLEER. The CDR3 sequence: CASSQDTSSYNEQFF. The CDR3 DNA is TGCGCCAGCAGTCAGGACACGAGCTCCTACAATGAGCAGTTCTTC.

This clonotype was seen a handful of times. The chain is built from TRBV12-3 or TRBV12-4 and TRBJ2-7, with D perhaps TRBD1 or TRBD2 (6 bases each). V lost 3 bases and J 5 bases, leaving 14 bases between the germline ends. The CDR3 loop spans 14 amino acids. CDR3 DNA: TGTGCCAGCAGTTTTACCGGGGGCTGGGACGAGCAGTACTTC. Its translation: CASSFTGGWDEQYF.

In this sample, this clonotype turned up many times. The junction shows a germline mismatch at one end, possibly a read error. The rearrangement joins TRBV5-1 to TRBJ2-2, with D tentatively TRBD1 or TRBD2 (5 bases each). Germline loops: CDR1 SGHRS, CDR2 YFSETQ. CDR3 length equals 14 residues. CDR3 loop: CASSSGTNTGELFF. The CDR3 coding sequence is TGTGCCAGCAGCTCCGGGACCAACACCGGGGAGCTGTTTTTT.

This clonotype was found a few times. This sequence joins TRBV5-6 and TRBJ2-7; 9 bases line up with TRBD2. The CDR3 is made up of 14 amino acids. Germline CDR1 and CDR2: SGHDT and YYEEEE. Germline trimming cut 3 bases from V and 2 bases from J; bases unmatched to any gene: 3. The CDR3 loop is CASSWRLAAYEQYF. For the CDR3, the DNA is TGTGCCAGCAGCTGGAGACTAGCGGCCTACGAGCAGTACTTC.

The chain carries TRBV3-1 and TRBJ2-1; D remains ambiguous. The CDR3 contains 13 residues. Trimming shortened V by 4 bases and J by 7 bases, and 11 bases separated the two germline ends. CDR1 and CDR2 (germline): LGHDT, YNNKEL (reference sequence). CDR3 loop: CASSPNGINEQFF. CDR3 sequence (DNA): TGTGCCAGCAGCCCCAACGGTATAAATGAGCAGTTCTTC.

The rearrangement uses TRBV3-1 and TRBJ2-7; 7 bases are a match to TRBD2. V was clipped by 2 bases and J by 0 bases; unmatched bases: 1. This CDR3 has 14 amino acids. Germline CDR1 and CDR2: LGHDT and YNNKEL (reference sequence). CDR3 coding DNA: TGTGCCAGCAGCCAAAGGGACTACTCCTACGAGCAGTACTTC. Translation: CASSQRDYSYEQYF.

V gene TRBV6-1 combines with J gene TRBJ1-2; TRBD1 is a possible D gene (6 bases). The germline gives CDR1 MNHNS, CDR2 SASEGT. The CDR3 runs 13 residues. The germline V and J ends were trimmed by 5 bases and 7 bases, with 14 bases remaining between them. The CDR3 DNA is TGTGCCAGCAGTCCTTTAGGGGGGTCTGGCTACACCTTC. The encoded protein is CASSPLGGSGYTF.

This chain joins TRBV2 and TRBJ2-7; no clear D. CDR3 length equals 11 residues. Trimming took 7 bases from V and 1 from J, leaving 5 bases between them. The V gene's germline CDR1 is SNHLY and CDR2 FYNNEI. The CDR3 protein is CASKVSYEQYF. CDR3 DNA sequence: TGTGCCAGCAAGGTTTCCTACGAGCAGTACTTC.

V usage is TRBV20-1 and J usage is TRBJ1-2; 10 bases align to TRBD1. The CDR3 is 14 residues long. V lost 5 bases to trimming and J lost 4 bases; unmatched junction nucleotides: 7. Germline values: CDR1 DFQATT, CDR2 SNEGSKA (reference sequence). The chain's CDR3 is CSAQDRGTGYGYTF. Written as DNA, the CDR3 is TGCAGTGCTCAGGACAGGGGGACGGGCTATGGCTACACCTTC.

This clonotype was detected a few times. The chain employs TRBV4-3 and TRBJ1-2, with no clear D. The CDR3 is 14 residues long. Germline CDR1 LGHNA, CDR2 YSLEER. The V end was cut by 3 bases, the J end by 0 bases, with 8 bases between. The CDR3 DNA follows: TGCGCCAGCAGCCAGGGTAACTCTAACTATGGCTACACCTTC. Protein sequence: CASSQGNSNYGYTF.

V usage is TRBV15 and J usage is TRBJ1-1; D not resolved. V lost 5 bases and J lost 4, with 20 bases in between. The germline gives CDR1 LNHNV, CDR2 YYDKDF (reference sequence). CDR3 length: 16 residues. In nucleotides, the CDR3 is TGTGCCACCAGCGACCCTCGGGCCCTCGATGGCACTGAAGCTTTCTTT. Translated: CATSDPRALDGTEAFF. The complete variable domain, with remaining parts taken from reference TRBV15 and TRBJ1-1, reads DAMVIQNPRYQVTQFGKPVTLSCSQTLNHNVMYWYQQKSSQAPKLLFHYYDKDFNNEADTPDNFQSRRPNTSFCFLDIRSPGLGDTAMYLCATSDPRALDGTEAFFGQGTRLTVV.

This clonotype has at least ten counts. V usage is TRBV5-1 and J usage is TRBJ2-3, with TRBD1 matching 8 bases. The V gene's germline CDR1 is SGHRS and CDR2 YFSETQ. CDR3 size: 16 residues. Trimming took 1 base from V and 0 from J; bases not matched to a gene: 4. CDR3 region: CASSLSGGVSTDTQYF. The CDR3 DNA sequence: TGCGCCAGCAGCTTGTCAGGGGGCGTCAGCACAGATACGCAGTATTTT.

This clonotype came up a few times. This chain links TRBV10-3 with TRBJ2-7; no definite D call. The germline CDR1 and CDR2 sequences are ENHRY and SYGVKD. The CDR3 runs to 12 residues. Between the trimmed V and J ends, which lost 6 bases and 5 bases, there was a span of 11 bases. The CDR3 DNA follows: TGTGCCATCAGCTCCTCTCGGAACGAGCAGTACTTC. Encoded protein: CAISSSRNEQYF.

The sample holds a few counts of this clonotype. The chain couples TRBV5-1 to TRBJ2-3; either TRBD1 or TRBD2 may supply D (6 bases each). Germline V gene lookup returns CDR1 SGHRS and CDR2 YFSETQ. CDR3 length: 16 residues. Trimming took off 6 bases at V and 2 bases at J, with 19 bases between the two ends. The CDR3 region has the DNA TGCGCCAGCACACGGGGGCTAGGTATGCTCACAGATACGCAGTATTTT. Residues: CASTRGLGMLTDTQYF.

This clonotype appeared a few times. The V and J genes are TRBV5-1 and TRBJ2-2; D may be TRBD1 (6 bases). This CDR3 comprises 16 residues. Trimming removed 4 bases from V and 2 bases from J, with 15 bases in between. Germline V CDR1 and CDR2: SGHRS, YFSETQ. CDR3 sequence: CASSLTGTRNTGELFF. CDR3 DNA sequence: TGCGCCAGCAGCCTGACCGGGACACGAAACACCGGGGAGCTGTTTTTT.

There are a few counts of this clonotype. The CDR3 protein is CSARGHGAGTEAFF. The CDR3 DNA reads TGCAGTGCTAGAGGTCACGGGGCAGGTACTGAAGCTTTCTTT. The chain combines TRBV20-1 with TRBJ1-1; TRBD1 might be the D (5 bases). V was trimmed by 1 base and J by 5 bases, leaving 14 bases between them. There are 14 residues in the CDR3. Looked up from germline, CDR1 is DFQATT and CDR2 is SNEGSKA (reference sequence).

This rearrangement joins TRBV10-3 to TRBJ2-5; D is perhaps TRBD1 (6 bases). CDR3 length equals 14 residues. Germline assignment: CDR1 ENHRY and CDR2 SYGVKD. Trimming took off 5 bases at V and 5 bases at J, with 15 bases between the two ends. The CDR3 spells CAISSGDGHETQYF. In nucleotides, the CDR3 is TGTGCCATCAGTTCAGGGGACGGCCATGAGACCCAGTACTTC.

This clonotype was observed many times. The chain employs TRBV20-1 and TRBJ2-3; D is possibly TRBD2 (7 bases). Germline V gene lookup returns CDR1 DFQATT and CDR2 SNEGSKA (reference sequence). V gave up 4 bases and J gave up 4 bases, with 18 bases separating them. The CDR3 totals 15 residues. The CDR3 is CSAIILAGAADTQYF. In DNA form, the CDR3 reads TGCAGTGCTATCATCTTGGCGGGGGCGGCAGATACGCAGTATTTT.

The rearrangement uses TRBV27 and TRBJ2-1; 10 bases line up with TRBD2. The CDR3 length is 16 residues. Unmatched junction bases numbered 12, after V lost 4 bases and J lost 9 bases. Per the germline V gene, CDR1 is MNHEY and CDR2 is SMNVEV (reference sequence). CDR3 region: CASSYSGRAGGGEQFF. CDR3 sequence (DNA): TGTGCCAGCAGTTACAGCGGGAGGGCCGGGGGGGGTGAGCAGTTCTTC.

The CDR3 coding sequence is TGCGCCAGCCGACAGGGACTAGCGGACACAGATACGCAGTATTTT. Translation: CASRQGLADTDTQYF. This chain connects TRBV5-1 to TRBJ2-3, with 11 bases identical to TRBD2. Per the germline V gene, CDR1 is SGHRS and CDR2 is YFSETQ. V dropped 7 bases and J dropped 2; count of bases not matched to a gene: 6. This CDR3 is built from 15 residues. Looking up the rest from reference TRBV5-1 and TRBJ2-3 gives the full variable domain: KAGVTQTPRYLIKTRGQQVTLSCSPISGHRSVSWYQQTPGQGLQFLFEYFSETQRNKGNFPGRFSGRQFSNSRSEMNVSTLELGDSALYLCASRQGLADTDTQYFGPGTRLTVL.

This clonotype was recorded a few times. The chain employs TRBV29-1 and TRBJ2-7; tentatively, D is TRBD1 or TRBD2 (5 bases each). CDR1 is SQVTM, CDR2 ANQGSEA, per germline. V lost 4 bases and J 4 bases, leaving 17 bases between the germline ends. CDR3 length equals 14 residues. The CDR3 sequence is CSVATRGVGYEQYF. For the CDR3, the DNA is TGCAGCGTTGCTACCCGAGGGGTGGGTTACGAGCAGTACTTC.

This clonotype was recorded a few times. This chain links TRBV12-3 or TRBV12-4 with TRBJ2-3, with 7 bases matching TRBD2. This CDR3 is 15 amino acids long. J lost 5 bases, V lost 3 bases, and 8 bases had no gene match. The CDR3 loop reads CASSLTRASGDTQYF. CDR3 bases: TGTGCCAGCAGTTTGACTCGGGCTAGCGGAGATACGCAGTATTTT.

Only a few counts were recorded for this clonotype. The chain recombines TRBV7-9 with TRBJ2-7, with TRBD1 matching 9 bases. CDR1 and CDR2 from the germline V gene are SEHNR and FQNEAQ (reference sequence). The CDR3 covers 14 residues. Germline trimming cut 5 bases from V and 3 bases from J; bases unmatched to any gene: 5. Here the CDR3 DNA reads TGTGCCAGCAGCAAACCGGGACAGGGCTACGAGCAGTACTTC. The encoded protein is CASSKPGQGYEQYF.

The CDR3 protein is CASSLAGILNTQYF. CDR3 nucleotides: TGTGCCAGCAGCTTGGCAGGGATTCTGAATACGCAGTATTTT. This chain links TRBV5-6 with TRBJ2-3; possible D gene TRBD1, 5 bases. CDR3 length: 14 residues. V lost 0 bases, J lost 7 bases, and 12 bases lay in between. Germline V gives CDR1 SGHDT, CDR2 YYEEEE. The full variable domain, in which reference TRBV5-6 and TRBJ2-3 provide the parts outside the CDR3, is DAGVTQSPTHLIKTRGQQVTLRCSPKSGHDTVSWYQQALGQGPQFIFQYYEEEERQRGNFPDRFSGHQFPNYSSELNVNALLLGDSALYLCASSLAGILNTQYFGPGTRLTVL.

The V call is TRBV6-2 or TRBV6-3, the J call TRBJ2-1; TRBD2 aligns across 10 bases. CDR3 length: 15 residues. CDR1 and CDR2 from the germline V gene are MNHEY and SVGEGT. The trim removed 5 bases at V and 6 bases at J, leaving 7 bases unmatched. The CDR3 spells CASSNPSGRGNEQFF. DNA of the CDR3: TGTGCCAGCAGTAACCCTAGCGGGAGAGGCAATGAGCAGTTCTTC.

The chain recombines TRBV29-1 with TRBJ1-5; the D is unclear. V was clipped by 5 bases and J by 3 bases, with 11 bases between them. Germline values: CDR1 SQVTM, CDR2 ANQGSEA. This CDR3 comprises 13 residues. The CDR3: CSVSGGNNQPQHF. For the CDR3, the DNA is TGCAGCGTTTCTGGCGGGAACAATCAGCCCCAGCATTTT.

CDR3 sequence: CASSPGQGTSGANVLTF. The CDR3 nucleotides read TGTGCCAGCTCACCGGGACAGGGAACCTCTGGGGCCAACGTCCTGACTTTC. The chain carries TRBV18 and TRBJ2-6; 9 bases line up with TRBD1. Germline loops: CDR1 KGHSH, CDR2 LQKENI. The CDR3 is made up of 17 amino acids. Trimming removed 3 bases from V and 0 bases from J; junction bases left unmatched: 3.

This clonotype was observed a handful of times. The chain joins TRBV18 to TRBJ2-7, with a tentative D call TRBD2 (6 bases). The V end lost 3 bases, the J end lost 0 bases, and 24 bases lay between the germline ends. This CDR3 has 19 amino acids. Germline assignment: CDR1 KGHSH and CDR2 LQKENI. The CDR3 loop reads CASSPNRPKAGKSSYEQYF. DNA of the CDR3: TGTGCCAGCTCACCCAACCGCCCAAAAGCGGGTAAGAGCTCCTACGAGCAGTACTTC.